This paragraph covers one TCR beta chain sequence. An end of the junction does not agree with germline; a read error may underlie this. Each 20-30 mg portion of unsorted bulk tissue served as the source for co-extraction of RNA and DNA. Patients diagnosed with primary liver carcinoma received treatment through surgical resection. HBV chronically infected the treatment-naive patients. The sample comes from a study of tumor-infiltrating lymphocytes in primary liver carcinoma. With a constant-region primer, TCR beta cDNA was made from approximately 500 ng of total RNA. Employing slightly modified ARM-PCR, three nested multiplex PCR rounds were run, and these gave rise to the TCR beta libraries. With TRBV1-TRBV30 forward primers and a C-beta reverse primer, the first two PCR rounds were run for roughly 10 cycles each. TCRdb independently ran MiXCR on the multiplex PCR reads; one entry per CDR3 protein. The sample lists about 37,000 distinct CDR3 sequences; 75% were seen once.

Per the germline V gene, CDR1 is MNHEY and CDR2 is SVGAGI. The CDR3 length is 15 residues. Sequencing was done on a sample of tumor-adjacent normal liver tissue. The chain joins TRBV6-5 to TRBJ2-7; the match to TRBD2 covers 8 bases. This receptor was obtained from a man in his forties with primary liver carcinoma and hepatitis B virus infection. Here the CDR3 DNA reads TGTACCAGCAGTCTGAGCGGGGGAAGCTCCTACGAGCAGTACTTC. This sequence encodes CTSSLSGGSSYEQYF.